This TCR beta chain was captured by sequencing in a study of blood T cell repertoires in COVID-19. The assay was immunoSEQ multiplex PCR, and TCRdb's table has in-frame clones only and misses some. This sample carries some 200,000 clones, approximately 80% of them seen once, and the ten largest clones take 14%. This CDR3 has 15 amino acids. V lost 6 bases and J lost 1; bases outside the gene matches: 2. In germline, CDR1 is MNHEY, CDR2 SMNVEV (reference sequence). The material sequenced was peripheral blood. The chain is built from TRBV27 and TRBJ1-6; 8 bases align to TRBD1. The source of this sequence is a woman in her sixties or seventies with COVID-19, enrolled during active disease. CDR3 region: CASRQGASYNSPLHF. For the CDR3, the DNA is TGTGCCAGCAGGCAGGGGGCTTCCTATAATTCACCCCTCCACTTT.